This passage covers 8 T cell receptor beta chains from one sample sequenced in a study of shared clonotypes between healthy human individuals. The repertoire was sequenced with immunoSEQ multiplex PCR; TCRdb's copy has only in-frame clones and lacks some. Among around 2.1 million clones, approximately 96% were seen once, and the ten largest hold over 0.1%. Material: naive CD4+ T cells sorted from blood. The subset denotes: CD45RA+ positively selected. The receptors originated from a young man in good health.

This rearrangement joins TRBV25-1 to TRBJ2-3; 13 nucleotides line up with TRBD2. Germline V gene data show CDR1 as MGHDK and CDR2 as SYGVNS. Trimming at V came to 3 bases and at J to 3 bases, leaving 3 bases not matched to a gene. The CDR3 loop spans 16 amino acids. The CDR3 sequence: CASSDRTSGSTDTQYF. The CDR3 DNA is TGTGCCAGCAGTGATCGGACTAGCGGGAGTACAGATACGCAGTATTTT. Variable domain in full (rest from reference TRBV25-1 and TRBJ2-3): EADIYQTPRYLVIGTGKKITLECSQTMGHDKMYWYQQDPGMELHLIHYSYGVNSTEKGDLSSESTVSRIRTEHFPLTLESARPSHTSQYLCASSDRTSGSTDTQYFGPGTRLTVL.

For the CDR3, the DNA is TGTGCCAGCAGTGATTCCCAGACATTCTCCTACGAGCAGTACTTC. As protein: CASSDSQTFSYEQYF. V and J are TRBV2 and TRBJ2-7; D call uncertain. The CDR3 covers 15 residues. Germline CDR1 is SNHLY and CDR2 is FYNNEI. V was pared by 3 bases and J by 0 bases, with 12 bases between.

The rearrangement uses TRBV28 and TRBJ1-6; D ambiguous. Trimming removed 6 bases from V and 8 bases from J, with 8 bases in between. Per germline, CDR1 MDHEN and CDR2 SYDVKM. The length of the CDR3 is 12 residues. The CDR3 nucleotides read TGTGCCAGCAGCGGGATTGATTCACCCCTCCACTTT. It yields the protein CASSGIDSPLHF.

Here the CDR3 reads CASSGWDEAFF. CDR3 nucleotide sequence: TGTGCCAGCAGTGGGTGGGACGAGGCTTTCTTT. The rearrangement links TRBV25-1 to TRBJ1-1; the D gene is possibly TRBD1 (5 bases). The V gene's germline CDR1 is MGHDK and CDR2 SYGVNS. This CDR3 region has 11 residues. Deletions cut 4 bases from V and 11 bases from J, with 11 bases between.

There are a few counts of this clone. This sample also contains other DNA sequences that code for the same CDR3. This chain links TRBV30 with TRBJ2-5; D remains ambiguous. The germline V and J ends were trimmed by 0 bases and 4 bases, with 3 bases remaining between them. CDR3 length equals 11 residues. Per germline, CDR1 GTSNPN and CDR2 SVGIG (reference sequence). The CDR3, as DNA: TGTGCCTGGAGTGTTAGAGAGACCCAGTACTTC. This encodes CAWSVRETQYF.

This clone occurred a few times. The CDR3 sequence is CASSFAGVTGELFF. In DNA form, the CDR3 reads TGTGCCAGCAGCTTTGCCGGGGTGACCGGGGAGCTGTTTTTT. The chain couples TRBV5-6 to TRBJ2-2; tentatively, D is TRBD2 (5 bases). Per the germline V gene, CDR1 is SGHDT and CDR2 is YYEEEE. Deletions cut 2 bases from V and 5 bases from J, with 10 bases between. The CDR3 loop spans 14 amino acids.

V is TRBV5-1 and J is TRBJ2-3, with D tentatively TRBD1 or TRBD2 (5 bases each). This CDR3 spans 16 amino acids. Deletions cut 0 bases from V and 4 bases from J, with 15 bases between. CDR1 SGHRS and CDR2 YFSETQ come from the germline V gene. In nucleotides, the CDR3 is TGCGCCAGCAGCTTGGGGGACCTCAGGACCCCAGATACGCAGTATTTT. Protein sequence: CASSLGDLRTPDTQYF.

The sample holds one count of this clone. V usage is TRBV7-2 and J usage is TRBJ2-7, with TRBD1 matching over 7 bases. Germline V gene lookup returns CDR1 SGHTA and CDR2 FQGNSA. The CDR3 is made up of 14 amino acids. V dropped 11 bases and J dropped 0; count of bases not matched to a gene: 10. In DNA, the CDR3 is TGTGCCGCCGAGGGGGCCACCGGCTCCTACGAGCAGTACTTC. Translation: CAAEGATGSYEQYF.